The 25 T cell receptor beta chains given below trace back to one sample, sequenced in a study of blood T cell repertoires in COVID-19. The method was immunoSEQ multiplex PCR; TCRdb's version includes in-frame clones alone and lacks a portion of them. The table shows under 400,000 clones, with under 90% occurring only once. Input material: peripheral blood. The receptors were sampled from a woman in her 30s with COVID-19, enrolled during active disease.

This chain joins TRBV19 and TRBJ1-5; 7 nucleotides align to TRBD1. Germline loops: CDR1 LNHDA, CDR2 SQIVND (reference sequence). With 7 bases clipped from V and 0 bases from J, the junction kept 9 bases outside the gene matches. The CDR3 consists of 16 residues. This CDR3 reads CASTLTGPNSNQPQHF. CDR3 sequence (DNA): TGTGCCAGTACCCTGACAGGGCCCAATAGCAATCAGCCCCAGCATTTT.

The chain links TRBV9 to TRBJ2-2, with a tentative D call TRBD2 (5 bases). Germline values: CDR1 SGDLS, CDR2 YYNGEE. This CDR3 is 16 amino acids long. V lost 8 bases to trimming and J lost 0 bases, with 17 bases between them. The DNA for the CDR3 is TGTGCCAGGGGAGATTGGGAACTATCGAACACCGGGGAGCTGTTTTTT. Residues: CARGDWELSNTGELFF.

The rearrangement uses TRBV5-8 and TRBJ1-3, with 8 bases matching TRBD1. The CDR3 consists of 15 residues. Germline CDR1 and CDR2: SGHTS and YDEGEE. V was pared by 4 bases and J by 4 bases, with 7 bases of the junction left unmatched. This chain's CDR3 is CASSRTGSGGNTIYF. DNA for the CDR3: TGTGCCAGCAGCAGGACAGGGAGTGGGGGAAACACCATATATTTT.

This clone was seen only once. This sequence joins TRBV5-1 and TRBJ1-3; D perhaps matches TRBD1 (6 bases). The CDR3 has 15 residues. Germline V gene lookup returns CDR1 SGHRS and CDR2 YFSETQ. Trimming took off 0 bases at V and 4 bases at J, with 11 bases between the two ends. CDR3 protein: CASSLEGTQGNTIYF. The CDR3 DNA reads TGCGCCAGCAGCTTGGAAGGGACACAAGGAAACACCATATATTTT.

V and J are TRBV29-1 and TRBJ2-1, with 8 bases that match TRBD2. The CDR3 has 11 residues. V gave up 6 bases and J gave up 8 bases; unmatched junction bases: 3. The germline CDR1 and CDR2 sequences are SQVTM and ANQGSEA. The CDR3 loop reads CSVAGADEQFF. In nucleotides, the CDR3 is TGCAGCGTAGCGGGAGCTGATGAGCAGTTCTTC.

V and J are TRBV6-6 and TRBJ2-2; TRBD1 might be the D (5 bases). Trimming left V 6 bases short and J 1 base short, with 15 bases between. CDR1 is MNHNY and CDR2 is SVGAGI in the germline V gene (reference sequence). This CDR3 has 16 amino acids. The CDR3 reads CASSSRTSVNTGELFF. The CDR3 nucleotides read TGTGCCAGCAGCTCCCGGACATCCGTGAACACCGGGGAGCTGTTTTTT.

The genes are TRBV6-5 and TRBJ1-1, with D possibly being TRBD1 (6 bases). V lost 6 bases and J lost 4, with 12 bases in between. Per the germline V gene, CDR1 is MNHEY and CDR2 is SVGAGI. The CDR3 is 13 amino acids. This CDR3 is CASSFLRGTEAFF. CDR3 DNA: TGTGCCAGCAGCTTTCTCAGGGGCACTGAAGCTTTCTTT.

This chain links TRBV18 with TRBJ1-5; D unclear. This CDR3 comprises 16 residues. V shed 3 bases and J shed 1 base, with 13 bases lying between them. Per the germline V gene, CDR1 is KGHSH and CDR2 is LQKENI. The CDR3 nucleotides read TGTGCCAGCTCACCGGCGATCTCCGGGAGCAATCAGCCCCAGCATTTT. This sequence encodes CASSPAISGSNQPQHF.

The V call is TRBV4-1, the J call TRBJ2-3; D gene ambiguous. V lost 0 bases and J 3 bases, leaving 7 bases between the germline ends. CDR1 and CDR2 from the germline V gene are MGHRA and YSYEKL. CDR3 length: 14 amino acids. Here the CDR3 DNA reads TGCGCCAGCAGCCAAGAGCGACTTACAGATACGCAGTATTTT. It encodes CASSQERLTDTQYF.

The chain uses TRBV6-5 and TRBJ2-7; the match to TRBD1 covers 9 bases. This CDR3 has 15 amino acids. Germline CDR1 and CDR2: MNHEY and SVGAGI. V trimming: 6 bases; J trimming: 0 bases; junction bases outside the gene matches: 6. The CDR3 here is CASRFGQGPSYEQYF. CDR3 DNA: TGTGCCAGCAGATTTGGACAGGGGCCCTCCTACGAGCAGTACTTC.

The CDR3 protein is CASPLTESYEQYF. CDR3 nucleotide sequence: TGTGCCAGCCCTCTGACAGAATCCTACGAGCAGTACTTC. The chain couples TRBV6-4 to TRBJ2-7; D possibly corresponds to TRBD1 (5 bases). CDR1 MRHNA and CDR2 SNTAGT come from the germline V gene. V lost 8 bases and J 1 base, leaving 12 bases between the germline ends. The CDR3 has 13 residues.

The V and J genes are TRBV28 and TRBJ1-5, with no clear D. Germline V gene sequence: CDR1 MDHEN, CDR2 SYDVKM. The CDR3 consists of 14 residues. The germline V and J ends were trimmed by 0 bases and 3 bases, with 6 bases remaining between them. CDR3 in amino acids: CASSLWGDNQPQHF. Here the CDR3 DNA reads TGTGCCAGCAGTTTATGGGGCGACAATCAGCCCCAGCATTTT. The entire variable domain, with the rest obtained from reference TRBV28 and TRBJ1-5, is as follows: DVKVTQSSRYLVKRTGEKVFLECVQDMDHENMFWYRQDPGLGLRLIYFSYDVKMKEKGDIPEGYSVSREKKERFSLILESASTNQTSMYLCASSLWGDNQPQHFGDGTRLSIL.

The chain carries TRBV5-8 and TRBJ2-1, with TRBD2 as a possible D gene (6 bases). V was pared by 3 bases and J by 7 bases, with 11 bases between. The CDR3 consists of 13 residues. Germline CDR1 and CDR2: SGHTS and YDEGEE. CDR3 residues: CASSYLGGNEQFF. In DNA form, the CDR3 reads TGTGCCAGCAGCTATCTTGGGGGGAATGAGCAGTTCTTC.

The genes are TRBV6-6 and TRBJ1-2, with a weak D call TRBD1 (6 bases). Deletions cut 5 bases from V and 2 bases from J, with 12 bases between. The CDR3 extends over 14 amino acids. Per germline, CDR1 MNHNY and CDR2 SVGAGI (reference sequence). CDR3 residues: CASSDRIRNYGYTF. CDR3 sequence (DNA): TGTGCCAGCAGTGACAGGATTCGCAACTATGGCTACACCTTC.

The chain is built from TRBV4-1 and TRBJ2-1; TRBD1 agrees at 8 bases. This CDR3 contains 16 residues. In germline, CDR1 is MGHRA, CDR2 YSYEKL. V lost 4 bases and J lost 7; bases outside the gene matches: 12. The CDR3 sequence: CASSLTQGASRNEQFF. In DNA, the CDR3 is TGCGCCAGCAGCCTAACGCAGGGGGCGAGTCGGAATGAGCAGTTCTTC.

The V gene is TRBV6-5, the J gene TRBJ1-5, with D perhaps TRBD1 (5 bases). Per the germline V gene, CDR1 is MNHEY and CDR2 is SVGAGI. V was trimmed by 0 bases and J by 2 bases, leaving 8 bases between them. This CDR3 spans 15 amino acids. CDR3 region: CASSYSDSGNQPQHF. CDR3 bases: TGTGCCAGCAGTTACTCTGACAGCGGCAATCAGCCCCAGCATTTT.

This clone came up once. The genes are TRBV5-1 and TRBJ2-7, with TRBD2 identical over 12 bases. CDR3 length: 15 amino acids. With 5 bases clipped from V and 2 bases from J, the junction kept 5 bases outside the gene matches. In germline, CDR1 is SGHRS, CDR2 YFSETQ. The DNA for the CDR3 is TGCGCCAGCAGGGAAGGACTAGCGGGGACCTACGAGCAGTACTTC. This encodes CASREGLAGTYEQYF.

The rearrangement uses TRBV19 and TRBJ2-3, with 7 bases that match TRBD1. The germline V gene has CDR1 LNHDA and CDR2 SQIVND (reference sequence). Trimming cost V 1 base and J 0 bases; bases outside gene matches: 1. The CDR3 runs 15 residues. CDR3 protein: CASSIVTGSTDTQYF. The CDR3 coding sequence is TGTGCCAGTAGTATAGTGACAGGGAGCACAGATACGCAGTATTTT.

This clone was seen a handful of times. The chain is built from TRBV30 and TRBJ1-2; no definite D call. CDR3 length: 12 amino acids. CDR1 and CDR2 (germline): GTSNPN, SVGIG (reference sequence). The V and J ends lost 2 bases and 5 bases respectively, with 9 bases between them. The CDR3 DNA is TGTGCCTGGAGTCCGACTCAGTATGGCTACACCTTC. Its protein is CAWSPTQYGYTF.

This clone was detected only a few times. The same CDR3 is also encoded by other DNA sequences in this sample. CDR3 DNA: TGTGCCTGGAGTGGTGGACTGCAAGAGACCCAGTACTTC. It codes for CAWSGGLQETQYF. This sequence joins TRBV30 and TRBJ2-5; perhaps TRBD2 as D (5 bases). Germline lookup yields CDR1 GTSNPN and CDR2 SVGIG (reference sequence). This CDR3 contains 13 residues. Trimming took off 1 base at V and 2 bases at J, with 8 bases between the two ends.

The chain links TRBV6-5 to TRBJ1-5, with 10 bases aligning to TRBD1. This CDR3 region has 15 residues. Looked up from germline, CDR1 is MNHEY and CDR2 is SVGAGI. The J segment lost 3 bases and the V segment lost 6 bases, leaving 5 bases of the junction unmatched. CDR3 residues: CASSSGQGDNQPQHF. For the CDR3, the DNA is TGTGCCAGCAGCTCCGGACAGGGGGACAATCAGCCCCAGCATTTT.

The J gene is TRBJ1-2, the V gene TRBV29-1; D is unresolved. V shed 6 bases and J shed 4 bases, with 12 bases lying between them. Germline CDR1 and CDR2: SQVTM and ANQGSEA. The CDR3 covers 12 residues. The chain's CDR3 is CSVDGEIYGYTF. CDR3 nucleotide sequence: TGCAGCGTAGACGGAGAGATCTATGGCTACACCTTC.

The chain has TRBV19 and TRBJ2-2, with D maybe TRBD2 (7 bases). In germline, CDR1 is LNHDA, CDR2 SQIVND (reference sequence). This CDR3 spans 15 amino acids. Trimming pared 7 bases from V and 4 bases from J, leaving 16 bases between. The CDR3 DNA reads TGTGCCAGTATCAATAGGGGGGGAAGCACCGGGGAGCTGTTTTTT. Translated, it gives CASINRGGSTGELFF.

This sequence joins TRBV6-1 and TRBJ2-3; 10 positions match TRBD2. The CDR3 covers 15 residues. Germline assignment: CDR1 MNHNS and CDR2 SASEGT. Trimming at V came to 0 bases and at J to 4 bases, leaving 1 base not matched to a gene. The CDR3 DNA is TGTGCCAGCAGTGAAGCAGCGGGAGGGCCAGATACGCAGTATTTT. As protein: CASSEAAGGPDTQYF.

The gene calls are TRBV4-1 and TRBJ2-1; D might be TRBD1 (6 bases). The CDR3 contains 15 residues. The V gene lost 0 bases and the J gene lost 8 bases, with 14 bases spanning the gap. Germline CDR1 and CDR2: MGHRA and YSYEKL. The CDR3: CASSQEGTNSDEQFF. The CDR3 bases are TGCGCCAGCAGCCAAGAAGGGACAAATAGTGATGAGCAGTTCTTC.